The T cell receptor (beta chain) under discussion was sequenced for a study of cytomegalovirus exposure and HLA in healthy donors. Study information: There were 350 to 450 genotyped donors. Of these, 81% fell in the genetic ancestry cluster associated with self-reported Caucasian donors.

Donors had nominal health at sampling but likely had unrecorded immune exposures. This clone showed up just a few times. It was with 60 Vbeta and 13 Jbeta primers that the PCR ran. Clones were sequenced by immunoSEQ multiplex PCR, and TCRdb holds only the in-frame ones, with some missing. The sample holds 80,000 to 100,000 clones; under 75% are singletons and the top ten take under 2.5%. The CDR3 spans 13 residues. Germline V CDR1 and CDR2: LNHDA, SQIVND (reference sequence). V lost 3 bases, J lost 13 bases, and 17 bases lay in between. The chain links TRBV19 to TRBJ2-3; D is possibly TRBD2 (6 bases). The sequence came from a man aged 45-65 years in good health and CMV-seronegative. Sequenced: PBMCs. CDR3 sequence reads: CASSMISTRPEYF. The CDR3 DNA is TGTGCCAGTAGTATGATCTCGACTAGACCGGAGTATTTT. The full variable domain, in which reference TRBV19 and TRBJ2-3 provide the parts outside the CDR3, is DGGITQSPKYLFRKEGQNVTLSCEQNLNHDAMYWYRQDPGQGLRLIYYSQIVNDFQKGDIAEGYSVSREKKESFPLTVTSAQKNPTAFYLCASSMISTRPEYFGPGTRLTVL.